The following is a T cell receptor (beta chain) sequence with its context. In this sample, this clonotype turned up a few times. Its antigen specificity is not known. Base qualities are missing; no much larger clone stands one base away. Library method: RT-PCR. The run used an Illumina HiSeq 2500. TCRdb reanalyzed the raw reads on its own, using fastp at Q25 for trimming and MiXCR for clone calling, and kept in-frame beta chains. Duplicate CDR3 protein sequences are folded into a single record with the most common DNA and genes. The sample data list 450,000 to 700,000 distinct CDR3 sequences, and 11% to 15% of these were observed just once. The ten top clones hold around 10% of the sample. The entry originates in a study of response to subunit inactivated influenza vaccine (dated by TCRdb to 2017 to 2018). Study-wide context: To follow how T cells responded to a trivalent subunit inactivated influenza vaccine, the researchers relied on deep quantitative profiling of the T cell receptor repertoire.

Per the germline V gene, SGHTA is the CDR1 and FQGNSA is the CDR2. The CDR3 runs 15 residues from the cysteine to the phenylalanine. Just the 45-base CDR3 DNA is kept, in frame starting at base 1. V and J are truncated by 4 bases and 7 bases respectively, leaving an intervening sequence of 16 bases. Overall study outcomes, separate from this receptor: It was suggested by the authors that each seasonal influenza vaccination may recruit only a limited number of new T cells.

The chain employs TRBV7-2 and TRBJ1-4; tentative D gene TRBD1, with 5 bases matching. The sequencing used PBMCs from blood, collected roughly 12 days after vaccination. This clonotype was sampled from a man aged 50 to 60 who received an inactivated influenza vaccine. Donor details come from another sample of the same person, matched by shared clones. The CDR3 region: CASSSSHGTLEKLFF. The nucleotide sequence is given as TGTGCCAGCAGCTCCTCTCACGGGACGCTTGAAAAACTGTTTTTT.